These 26 T cell receptor beta chains came from one sample sequenced in a study of graft-versus-host responses after intestinal transplantation. Their antigens are not known. Clones were sequenced by immunoSEQ multiplex PCR, and TCRdb holds only the in-frame ones, with some missing. The data show about 51,000 clones, more than 70% seen once. Sequenced material: unstimulated CD4+ T cells sorted from spleen or lymph node cells, taken before transplant. These receptors all come from a human donor who was the organ donor for an intestinal transplant.

This chain uses TRBV4-1 with TRBJ1-5; D remains ambiguous. Trimming shortened V by 3 bases and J by 0 bases, and 3 bases separated the two germline ends. Per germline, CDR1 MGHRA and CDR2 YSYEKL. The CDR3 covers 13 residues. The CDR3 nucleotides read TGCGCCAGCAGCCACAATAGCAATCAGCCCCAGCATTTT. Protein: CASSHNSNQPQHF.

The chain couples TRBV29-1 to TRBJ2-6; D is possibly TRBD1 (6 bases). CDR3 length equals 13 residues. Trimming stripped 4 bases from V and 4 bases from J, with 8 bases between. Germline-derived CDR1 and CDR2 are SQVTM and ANQGSEA. This CDR3 reads CSVVGAGANVLTF. DNA of the CDR3: TGCAGCGTTGTGGGGGCCGGGGCCAACGTCCTGACTTTC.

Notes on this clone: Other DNA sequences in this specimen translate into the identical CDR3. The chain carries TRBV6-5 and TRBJ2-6; possibly TRBD1 for D (6 bases). The CDR3 extends over 15 amino acids. Trimming took 4 bases from V and 2 from J, leaving 9 bases between them. CDR1 MNHEY and CDR2 SVGAGI come from the germline V gene. In nucleotides, the CDR3 is TGTGCCAGCAGTTTAACAGGGCCTGGGGCCAACGTCCTGACTTTC. Its translation is CASSLTGPGANVLTF.

This clone came up once. The chain has TRBV5-8 and TRBJ1-5; D unresolved. CDR3 length: 17 residues. V was cut by 2 bases and J by 0 bases, with 15 bases left in between. From germline, CDR1 is SGHTS and CDR2 YDEGEE. The chain's CDR3 is CASSFAPQANSNQPQHF. The CDR3 DNA follows: TGTGCCAGCAGCTTCGCACCTCAGGCTAATAGCAATCAGCCCCAGCATTTT.

This chain connects TRBV19 to TRBJ2-3, with a tentative D call TRBD2 (5 bases). Germline CDR1 LNHDA, CDR2 SQIVND (reference sequence). V was shortened by 2 bases and J by 4 bases, with 7 bases between the two germline ends. The CDR3 consists of 13 residues. The chain's CDR3 is CASSITGSDTQYF. The CDR3 DNA reads as TGTGCCAGTAGTATAACGGGGTCAGATACGCAGTATTTT.

V and J are TRBV18 and TRBJ2-7; possibly TRBD2 for D (5 bases). V shed 7 bases and J shed 0 bases, with 16 bases lying between them. CDR3 length: 15 amino acids. Germline CDR1 and CDR2: KGHSH and LQKENI. The CDR3, as DNA: TGTGCCAGCTTCACACGGACGGGAAGCTCCTACGAGCAGTACTTC. Its protein is CASFTRTGSSYEQYF.

The CDR3 DNA follows: TGTGCCAGCAGTCCCTGGCAGGGACAGACAGATACGCAGTATTTT. Its translation: CASSPWQGQTDTQYF. The chain has TRBV6-1 and TRBJ2-3, with TRBD1 identical over 7 bases. The CDR3 consists of 15 residues. Germline V gives CDR1 MNHNS, CDR2 SASEGT. The V and J ends lost 5 bases and 3 bases, in that order; junction bases with no gene match: 8.

The chain has TRBV5-1 and TRBJ2-7; weak D call: TRBD1 (5 bases). V was shortened by 0 bases and J by 0 bases, with 10 bases between the two germline ends. CDR1 is SGHRS, CDR2 YFSETQ, per germline. The CDR3 is 15 amino acids. CDR3 bases: TGCGCCAGCAGCTTGGACAGGCCGACCTCCTACGAGCAGTACTTC. This translates into CASSLDRPTSYEQYF.

The chain links TRBV28 to TRBJ1-2, with D perhaps matching TRBD1 (5 bases). Looked up from germline, CDR1 is MDHEN and CDR2 is SYDVKM. The V end was cut by 8 bases, the J end by 8 bases, with 21 bases between. The CDR3 totals 14 residues. In DNA form, the CDR3 reads TGTGCCAGCGGGTTCATGCAGGGATTGGGCGGCTACACCTTC. Its protein is CASGFMQGLGGYTF.

V gene TRBV6-4 combines with J gene TRBJ2-3; D not certain. The length of the CDR3 is 14 residues. Trimming took off 7 bases at V and 4 bases at J, with 15 bases between the two ends. Germline V CDR1 and CDR2: MRHNA, SNTAGT. Here the CDR3 DNA reads TGTGCCAGCACCCGATTTTACTCCCCAGATACGCAGTATTTT. It encodes CASTRFYSPDTQYF.

The genes are TRBV27 and TRBJ2-1; the D is unclear. Germline CDR1 reads MNHEY; CDR2 reads SMNVEV (reference sequence). The CDR3 runs 15 residues. V lost 5 bases to trimming and J lost 8 bases, with 19 bases between them. CDR3: CASSRTPSRVDEQFF. DNA of the CDR3: TGTGCCAGCAGTCGAACCCCCTCCCGGGTCGATGAGCAGTTCTTC.

V is TRBV30 and J is TRBJ2-1; tentatively, D is TRBD2 (6 bases). Trimming stripped 0 bases from V and 7 bases from J, with 7 bases between. There are 12 residues in the CDR3. Germline V gene sequence: CDR1 GTSNPN, CDR2 SVGIG (reference sequence). The CDR3 loop is CAWSVRENEQFF. CDR3 nucleotides: TGTGCCTGGAGTGTTCGGGAGAATGAGCAGTTCTTC.

In this sample, this clone turned up once. V gene TRBV2 combines with J gene TRBJ2-7; the match to TRBD1 covers 11 bases. V lost 9 bases to trimming and J lost 3 bases; unmatched junction nucleotides: 1. CDR1 is SNHLY and CDR2 is FYNNEI in the germline V gene. The CDR3 contains 12 residues. In DNA, the CDR3 is TGTGCCAGTGGGACAGGGGGCTACGAGCAGTACTTC. Translated, it gives CASGTGGYEQYF.

The chain uses TRBV27 and TRBJ2-2, with 9 bases lining up with TRBD2. CDR3 size: 16 residues. V gave up 6 bases and J gave up 3 bases; unmatched junction bases: 8. The germline V gene encodes CDR1 MNHEY and CDR2 SMNVEV (reference sequence). CDR3 in amino acids: CASRVAGGGYTGELFF. The CDR3 coding sequence is TGTGCCAGCAGGGTGGCGGGAGGGGGTTACACCGGGGAGCTGTTTTTT.

The chain is built from TRBV9 and TRBJ1-1; D possibly corresponds to TRBD1 (6 bases). Germline CDR1 is SGDLS and CDR2 is YYNGEE. The CDR3 runs to 15 residues. The germline V and J ends were trimmed by 3 bases and 0 bases, with 12 bases remaining between them. CDR3 loop: CASSAPRGLNTEAFF. The CDR3 bases are TGTGCCAGCAGCGCCCCGCGGGGGCTGAACACTGAAGCTTTCTTT.

The chain has TRBV7-3 and TRBJ1-1; D ambiguous. The CDR3 runs to 14 residues. Trimming removed 7 bases from V and 4 bases from J, with 16 bases in between. The germline gives CDR1 SGHTA, CDR2 FQGTGA. The CDR3 DNA reads as TGTGCCAGCACCTCTCTTGAGGATCCCACTGAAGCTTTCTTT. It translates to CASTSLEDPTEAFF.

The CDR3 region is CASSSGTAFRGAFHNEQFF. The CDR3 DNA sequence: TGTGCCAGCAGCTCCGGGACGGCATTCAGGGGGGCATTTCACAATGAGCAGTTCTTC. This chain uses TRBV9 with TRBJ2-1; D possibly corresponds to TRBD1 (7 bases). Germline assignment: CDR1 SGDLS and CDR2 YYNGEE. V was cut by 4 bases and J by 5 bases, with 28 bases left in between. CDR3 length: 19 residues.

The CDR3 nucleotides read TGTGCCAGCAGTTACCCGGACATTGAAGCTTTCTTT. Protein: CASSYPDIEAFF. V gene TRBV6-6 combines with J gene TRBJ1-1; D might be TRBD1 (5 bases). The V gene lost 2 bases and the J gene lost 7 bases, with 8 bases spanning the gap. This CDR3 is 12 amino acids long. CDR1 is MNHNY and CDR2 is SVGAGI in the germline V gene (reference sequence).

The J gene is TRBJ2-2, the V gene TRBV28; tentative D call: TRBD1 (5 bases). The CDR3 runs 13 residues. Trimming cost V 6 bases and J 5 bases, with 10 bases left between them. From germline, CDR1 is MDHEN and CDR2 SYDVKM. As DNA, the CDR3 is TGTGCCAGCAGCCTTTCAGGGACCGGGGAGCTGTTTTTT. Translation: CASSLSGTGELFF. The variable domain in full, completed from reference TRBV28 and TRBJ2-2, reads DVKVTQSSRYLVKRTGEKVFLECVQDMDHENMFWYRQDPGLGLRLIYFSYDVKMKEKGDIPEGYSVSREKKERFSLILESASTNQTSMYLCASSLSGTGELFFGEGSRLTVL.

The genes are TRBV6-5 and TRBJ2-5, with 9 bases aligning to TRBD1. The assigned J gene may be wrong: the sequence end matches TRBJ2-7 better. Germline CDR1 is MNHEY and CDR2 is SVGAGI. The CDR3 totals 15 residues. CDR3 nucleotide sequence: TGTGCCAGCAGTTACTCGGGACAGGGTTCCTACGAGCAGTACTTC. This encodes CASSYSGQGSYEQYF.

A note on this clone: Other DNA sequences in this specimen translate into the identical CDR3. The V gene is TRBV18, the J gene TRBJ2-5, with 15 bases that match TRBD2. The CDR3 totals 16 residues. V lost 3 bases to trimming and J lost 4 bases; unmatched junction nucleotides: 3. From germline, CDR1 is KGHSH and CDR2 LQKENI. CDR3 in DNA: TGTGCCAGCTCACCCTCGGGACTAGCGGGAGGAGAGACCCAGTACTTC. Protein: CASSPSGLAGGETQYF.

The chain couples TRBV29-1 to TRBJ2-7; the match to TRBD1 covers 9 bases. Germline CDR1 reads SQVTM; CDR2 reads ANQGSEA. The CDR3 is made up of 16 amino acids. With 0 bases clipped from V and 0 bases from J, the junction kept 6 bases outside the gene matches. This CDR3 is CSVEDLGQGSSYEQYF. DNA for the CDR3: TGCAGCGTTGAAGACCTCGGACAGGGGAGCTCCTACGAGCAGTACTTC.

The chain is built from TRBV6-5 and TRBJ2-3; weak D call: TRBD1 (5 bases). Germline V gene data show CDR1 as MNHEY and CDR2 as SVGAGI. Trimming left V 8 bases short and J 3 bases short, with 9 bases between. The CDR3 sequence is 12 residues long. Written as DNA, the CDR3 is TGTGCCAGCCACACAGGTACAGATACGCAGTATTTT. Translating it yields CASHTGTDTQYF.

The V gene is TRBV2, the J gene TRBJ2-7; D may be TRBD2 (6 bases). This CDR3 has 13 residues. The germline V gene encodes CDR1 SNHLY and CDR2 FYNNEI. The V gene lost 5 bases and the J gene lost 6 bases, with 14 bases spanning the gap. This CDR3 is CASSSGLPSEQYF. CDR3 DNA: TGTGCCAGCAGTAGCGGGCTCCCATCCGAGCAGTACTTC. Supplemented by reference TRBV2 and TRBJ2-7, the full variable domain reads EPEVTQTPSHQVTQMGQEVILRCVPISNHLYFYWYRQILGQKVEFLVSFYNNEISEKSEIFDDQFSVERPDGSNFTLKIRSTKLEDSAMYFCASSSGLPSEQYFGPGTRLTVT.

The gene calls are TRBV28 and TRBJ2-7; possibly TRBD2 for D (6 bases). V was shortened by 6 bases and J by 6 bases, with 15 bases between the two germline ends. This CDR3 contains 13 residues. Germline V lookup: CDR1 MDHEN, CDR2 SYDVKM. The CDR3 is CASRKAGGTEQYF. Here the CDR3 DNA reads TGTGCCAGCAGGAAGGCAGGCGGGACCGAGCAGTACTTC.

The chain links TRBV4-2 to TRBJ1-1; 10 bases align to TRBD1. The CDR3 sequence is 16 residues long. V shed 4 bases and J 5 bases; nucleotides not matched to a gene: 10. CDR1 and CDR2 from the germline V gene are LGHNA and YNFKEQ. This CDR3 is CASSPRNRDRGTEAFF. Written as DNA, the CDR3 is TGTGCCAGCAGCCCTAGGAACCGGGACAGGGGAACTGAAGCTTTCTTT.